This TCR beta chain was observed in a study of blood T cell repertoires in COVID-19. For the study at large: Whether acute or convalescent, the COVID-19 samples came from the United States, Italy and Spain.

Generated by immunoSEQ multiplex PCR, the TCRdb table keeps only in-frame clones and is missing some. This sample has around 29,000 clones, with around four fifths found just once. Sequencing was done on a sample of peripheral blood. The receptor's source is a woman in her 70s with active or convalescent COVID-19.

The CDR3 bases are TGTGCCACCAGTGATTCATTCATTTCAGAGACCCAGTACTTC. This encodes CATSDSFISETQYF. The J gene is TRBJ2-5, the V gene TRBV24-1; the D is unclear. The germline V and J ends were trimmed by 2 bases and 4 bases, with 10 bases remaining between them. Germline CDR1 KGHDR, CDR2 SFDVKD. The CDR3 runs 14 residues.